This T cell receptor beta chain emerged from a study of early T cells in non-severe SARS-CoV-2 infection. Turning to the study itself: Sequencing targeted bulk RNA from unsorted whole blood, leaving chains unpaired. Study-level findings and limits: The VDJdb matching leaned toward anti-spike CD8 responses and overlooked private and CD4 specificities.

Individually, cDNA molecules had unique molecular identifiers attached to them. Using its own MiXCR run on the 5' RACE reads, TCRdb lists one record per CDR3 protein. Found here are some 50,000 distinct CDR3 sequences, roughly 9% of them singletons; the top ten hold 3.9%. As concerns this clonotype: Its antigen is unidentified.

The CDR3 is made up of 16 amino acids. Germline-derived CDR1 and CDR2 are SGHRS and YFSETQ. J gave up 4 bases and V 0 bases, and 6 bases lay outside the gene matches. The source was whole blood, collected at baseline. The sequence was obtained from an adult who was a healthcare worker with PCR-confirmed SARS-CoV-2 infection or an uninfected control (not recorded which). V is TRBV5-1 and J is TRBJ2-2, with 7 bases lining up with TRBD2. For the CDR3, the DNA is TGCGCCAGCAGCTTGGGGCTAGCGGCGGGCACCGGGGAGCTGTTTTTT. This gives the protein CASSLGLAAGTGELFF.